The rows below give T cell receptor beta chains drawn from one sample of a study of T cells after yellow fever vaccination. In TCRdb, the 5' RACE reads were re-called with MiXCR into one record per CDR3 protein. The table records approximately 150,000 distinct CDR3 sequences, roughly 6.2% of them present only once. This material consisted of CD4+ T cells sorted from PBMCs, taken on the day of the first yellow fever vaccination. These receptor sequences come from a man between 18 and 29 years old who received the YFV17D yellow fever vaccine. Both conserved end residues are part of each CDR3. The D gene is left open where the match is weak. Rows give clone size only sometimes, using once, few, many, or a class for an expanded clone.

CDR3 protein: CASSLAQRGLITDYNEQFF
CDR3 DNA: TGTGCCAGCAGTTTAGCTCAGCGGGGGCTGATCACGGACTACAATGAGCAGTTCTTC
V gene: TRBV12-3/TRBV12-4
J gene: TRBJ2-1
clone size: many
D gene: TRBD2

CDR3 protein: CSARAGNQPQHF
CDR3 DNA: TGCAGTGCTAGAGCGGGGAATCAGCCCCAGCATTTT
V gene: TRBV20-1
J gene: TRBJ1-5
clone size: many
D gene: .

CDR3 protein: CASRRSSGANVLTF
CDR3 DNA: TGTGCCAGCCGACGGAGCTCTGGGGCCAACGTCCTGACTTTC
V gene: TRBV2
J gene: TRBJ2-6
clone size: .
D gene: .

CDR3 protein: CASSRQGSVETQYF
CDR3 DNA: TGTGCCAGCAGCAGACAGGGGTCGGTGGAGACCCAGTACTTC
V gene: TRBV5-4
J gene: TRBJ2-5
clone size: .
D gene: TRBD1

CDR3 protein: CASSWGTGEETQYF
CDR3 DNA: TGCGCCAGCAGCTGGGGGACAGGGGAAGAGACCCAGTACTTC
V gene: TRBV5-1
J gene: TRBJ2-5
clone size: few
D gene: TRBD1

CDR3 protein: CATSDRSGGLQETQYF
CDR3 DNA: TGTGCCACCAGTGACCGTAGCGGGGGCTTACAAGAGACCCAGTACTTC
V gene: TRBV24-1
J gene: TRBJ2-5
clone size: many
D gene: TRBD2

CDR3 protein: CASSIGWGETQYF
CDR3 DNA: TGTGCCAGTAGTATTGGTTGGGGGGAGACCCAGTACTTC
V gene: TRBV19
J gene: TRBJ2-5
clone size: .
D gene: .

CDR3 protein: CASSRGPQGRRNEQFF
CDR3 DNA: TGTGCCAGCAGCAGGGGCCCCCAGGGACGTCGGAATGAGCAGTTCTTC
V gene: TRBV7-9
J gene: TRBJ2-1
clone size: many
D gene: .

CDR3 protein: CASSRQGAGYTF
CDR3 DNA: TGTGCCAGCAGTCGGCAGGGGGCTGGCTACACCTTC
V gene: TRBV6-5
J gene: TRBJ1-2
clone size: .
D gene: TRBD1

CDR3 protein: CASSQSQRGATDTQYF
CDR3 DNA: TGTGCCAGCAGCCAGTCGCAGCGGGGGGCAACAGATACGCAGTATTTT
V gene: TRBV4-2
J gene: TRBJ2-3
clone size: many
D gene: TRBD2

CDR3 protein: CASSPSGGAPDTQYF
CDR3 DNA: TGTGCCAGCTCACCGAGCGGGGGGGCCCCAGATACGCAGTATTTT
V gene: TRBV18
J gene: TRBJ2-3
clone size: many
D gene: TRBD2

CDR3 protein: CASSLALTVNTEAFF
CDR3 DNA: TGTGCCAGCAGCTTAGCGCTGACAGTTAACACTGAAGCTTTCTTT
V gene: TRBV7-2
J gene: TRBJ1-1
clone size: few
D gene: .

CDR3 protein: CSARRTGGGEQFF
CDR3 DNA: TGCAGTGCTAGGAGGACAGGGGGAGGTGAGCAGTTCTTC
V gene: TRBV20-1
J gene: TRBJ2-1
clone size: .
D gene: TRBD1

CDR3 protein: CASSQGLEGNEQFF
CDR3 DNA: TGTGCCAGCAGCCAAGGGCTAGAGGGCAATGAGCAGTTCTTC
V gene: TRBV3-1
J gene: TRBJ2-1
clone size: many
D gene: .

CDR3 protein: CASSLTRQTGELFF
CDR3 DNA: TGCGCCAGCAGCTTGACCCGCCAGACCGGGGAGCTGTTTTTT
V gene: TRBV5-1
J gene: TRBJ2-2
clone size: few
D gene: .

CDR3 protein: CASSYSGLGGGDTQYF
CDR3 DNA: TGTGCCAGCAGTTACTCGGGTTTAGGGGGCGGGGATACGCAGTATTTT
V gene: TRBV6-5
J gene: TRBJ2-3
clone size: many
D gene: TRBD1

CDR3 protein: CSAREYRRIDTQYF
CDR3 DNA: TGCAGTGCTAGAGAATACAGAAGGATAGATACGCAGTATTTT
V gene: TRBV20-1
J gene: TRBJ2-3
clone size: .
D gene: .

CDR3 protein: CASGRVPYQPQHF
CDR3 DNA: TGTGCCAGCGGACGGGTCCCCTATCAGCCCCAGCATTTT
V gene: TRBV12-3/TRBV12-4
J gene: TRBJ1-5
clone size: many
D gene: .

CDR3 protein: CASSSHRVTMNTEAFF
CDR3 DNA: TGTGCCAGCAGCTCTCACAGGGTAACTATGAACACTGAAGCTTTCTTT
V gene: TRBV7-2
J gene: TRBJ1-1
clone size: few
D gene: .

CDR3 protein: CASTAGLHETQYF
CDR3 DNA: TGTGCCAGTACAGCGGGACTGCATGAGACCCAGTACTTC
V gene: TRBV19
J gene: TRBJ2-5
clone size: .
D gene: TRBD2

CDR3 protein: CASSLRLAGVYEQYF
CDR3 DNA: TGTGCCAGCAGCCTACGACTAGCGGGAGTATACGAGCAGTACTTC
V gene: TRBV7-2
J gene: TRBJ2-7
clone size: many
D gene: TRBD2

CDR3 protein: CSPPRSTDTQYF
CDR3 DNA: TGCAGTCCCCCACGAAGCACAGATACGCAGTATTTT
V gene: TRBV20-1
J gene: TRBJ2-3
clone size: once
D gene: .

CDR3 protein: CASSLDGSSGANVLTF
CDR3 DNA: TGTGCCAGCAGCTTAGACGGCAGTTCTGGGGCCAACGTCCTGACTTTC
V gene: TRBV7-2
J gene: TRBJ2-6
clone size: few
D gene: .